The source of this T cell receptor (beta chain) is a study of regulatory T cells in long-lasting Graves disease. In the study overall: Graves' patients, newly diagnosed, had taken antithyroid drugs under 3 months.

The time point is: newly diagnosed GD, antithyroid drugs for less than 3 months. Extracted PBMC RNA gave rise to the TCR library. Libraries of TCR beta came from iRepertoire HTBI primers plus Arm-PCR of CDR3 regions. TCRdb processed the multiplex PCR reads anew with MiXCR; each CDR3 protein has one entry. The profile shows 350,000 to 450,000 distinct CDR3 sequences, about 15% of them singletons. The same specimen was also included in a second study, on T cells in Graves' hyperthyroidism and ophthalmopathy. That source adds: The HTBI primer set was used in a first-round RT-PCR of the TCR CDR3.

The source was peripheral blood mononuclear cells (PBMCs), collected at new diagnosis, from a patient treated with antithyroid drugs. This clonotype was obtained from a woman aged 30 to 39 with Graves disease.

The CDR3 DNA reads as TGCGCCAGCAGCTCGGGGGGGGGCACTGGCTACACCTTC. This sequence encodes CASSSGGGTGYTF. The chain employs TRBV5-1 and TRBJ1-2; possibly TRBD1 for D (6 bases). The germline V gene encodes CDR1 SGHRS and CDR2 YFSETQ. The CDR3 contains 13 residues. V was trimmed by 3 bases and J by 7 bases, leaving 13 bases between them. Together with reference TRBV5-1 and TRBJ1-2, the CDR3 gives the full variable domain: KAGVTQTPRYLIKTRGQQVTLSCSPISGHRSVSWYQQTPGQGLQFLFEYFSETQRNKGNFPGRFSGRQFSNSRSEMNVSTLELGDSALYLCASSSGGGTGYTFGSGTRLTVV.